The 14 T cell receptor beta chains in this list originate from one sample, sequenced in a study of cytotoxic CD8 clonotypes in ibrutinib-treated CLL. The protocol was immunoSEQ multiplex PCR, while the TCRdb copy is restricted to in-frame clones and leaves out a portion. The table lists over 70,000 clones, about 82% of them singletons. This specimen consisted of PBMCs, obtained before ibrutinib treatment. These TCRs come from a human donor with chronic lymphocytic leukemia.

This chain uses TRBV18 with TRBJ1-4; 9 bases map to TRBD1. Looked up from germline, CDR1 is KGHSH and CDR2 is LQKENI. V shed 3 bases, J shed 6 bases, and the junction held 2 bases outside the gene matches. This CDR3 region has 14 residues. The CDR3 loop reads CASSPGQGYEKLFF. The CDR3 nucleotides are TGTGCCAGCTCACCGGGACAGGGATATGAAAAACTGTTTTTT.

In DNA form, the CDR3 reads TGTGCCAGCAGTGAGAGACCGTACACCGGGGAGCTGTTTTTT. Translating it yields CASSERPYTGELFF. The chain has TRBV6-1 and TRBJ2-2, with D unresolved. This CDR3 has 14 amino acids. Germline assignment: CDR1 MNHNS and CDR2 SASEGT. Trimming took 3 bases from V and 3 from J, leaving 8 bases between them.

This chain joins TRBV2 and TRBJ1-4; 7 bases are a match to TRBD1. CDR1 and CDR2 (germline): SNHLY, FYNNEI. V was pared by 6 bases and J by 4 bases, with 8 bases of the junction left unmatched. The CDR3 loop spans 15 amino acids. The CDR3 DNA sequence: TGTGCCAGCAGGGATTGGGACAGCATTAATGAAAAACTGTTTTTT. Encoded protein: CASRDWDSINEKLFF.

The chain joins TRBV25-1 to TRBJ1-1, with D possibly being TRBD1 (6 bases). The CDR3 contains 13 residues. Per the germline V gene, CDR1 is MGHDK and CDR2 is SYGVNS. The V end was cut by 4 bases, the J end by 0 bases, with 6 bases between. The CDR3 nucleotides read TGTGCCAGCAGTGGGACAGTGAACACTGAAGCTTTCTTT. It specifies CASSGTVNTEAFF.

The V call is TRBV9, the J call TRBJ1-2; 10 bases are a match to TRBD1. CDR3 size: 18 residues. Trimming cost V 2 bases and J 6 bases; bases outside gene matches: 16. In germline, CDR1 is SGDLS, CDR2 YYNGEE. For the CDR3, the DNA is TGTGCCAGCAGCGTCCAGAGGACAGGGGGGGACCTGGGGCATGGCTACACCTTC. This codes for CASSVQRTGGDLGHGYTF.

In nucleotides, the CDR3 is TGTGCCAGCAGCCCGATCTCGACCGCAAGAAACACCATATATTTT. It specifies CASSPISTARNTIYF. This rearrangement joins TRBV6-6 to TRBJ1-3; D is undetermined. The CDR3 extends over 15 amino acids. Per the germline V gene, CDR1 is MNHNY and CDR2 is SVGAGI (reference sequence). Trimming removed 6 bases at V and 5 bases at J, with 17 bases between.

The chain has TRBV19 and TRBJ1-4; perhaps TRBD1 as D (6 bases). This CDR3 contains 13 residues. Trimming cost V 10 bases and J 3 bases, with 12 bases left between them. Germline CDR1 and CDR2: LNHDA and SQIVND (reference sequence). The DNA for the CDR3 is TGTGCCACCAAGGACAGACCTAATGAAAAACTGTTTTTT. Translation gives CATKDRPNEKLFF.

The chain couples TRBV19 to TRBJ2-3, with 7 nucleotides matching TRBD2. CDR1 and CDR2 from the germline V gene are LNHDA and SQIVND (reference sequence). The ends lost 3 bases at V and 4 bases at J; junction bases unmatched: 4. The CDR3 spans 14 residues. The CDR3, as DNA: TGTGCCAGTAGTATTGGGGGAGGGCCAGATACGCAGTATTTT. This gives the protein CASSIGGGPDTQYF.

J is TRBJ2-3 and V is TRBV11-3; TRBD2 matches 9 bases. V was clipped by 5 bases and J by 0 bases; unmatched bases: 9. Germline V lookup: CDR1 SGHNT, CDR2 YENEEA. The CDR3 is made up of 17 amino acids. The CDR3 loop reads CASSRGLAPRSTDTQYF. The CDR3, as DNA: TGTGCCAGCAGCCGAGGACTAGCGCCTCGAAGCACAGATACGCAGTATTTT.

The chain has TRBV30 and TRBJ1-2; 7 positions agree with TRBD1. Germline V lookup: CDR1 GTSNPN, CDR2 SVGIG (reference sequence). CDR3 length: 15 amino acids. The trim removed 3 bases at V and 4 bases at J, leaving 11 bases unmatched. The CDR3: CAWRAHLGQTYGYTF. The CDR3 DNA reads TGTGCCTGGAGAGCTCACCTGGGACAGACCTATGGCTACACCTTC.

The rearrangement links TRBV2 to TRBJ1-1; D may be TRBD1 (5 bases). The CDR3 is 13 residues long. The germline V and J ends were trimmed by 7 bases and 8 bases, with 17 bases remaining between them. Per germline, CDR1 SNHLY and CDR2 FYNNEI. CDR3 nucleotides: TGTGCCAGCACTCTCGTGGGGCTGTCGGAAGCTTTCTTT. Its protein product is CASTLVGLSEAFF.

The genes are TRBV7-9 and TRBJ2-7, with D uncertain. CDR1 and CDR2 (germline): SEHNR, FQNEAQ (reference sequence). V dropped 5 bases and J dropped 8 bases, with 16 bases sitting between them. This CDR3 is 13 amino acids long. In DNA form, the CDR3 reads TGTGCCAGCAGCATAGAACAGAGAACAAAGCAGTACTTC. This gives the protein CASSIEQRTKQYF.

This chain connects TRBV11-2 to TRBJ1-1; D may be TRBD1 (6 bases). V was clipped by 6 bases and J by 1 base, with 18 bases between them. In germline, CDR1 is SGHAT, CDR2 FQNNGV. The CDR3 has 16 amino acids. The CDR3 is CASSRSQGPSNTEAFF. The CDR3 DNA is TGTGCCAGCAGTCGTTCGCAGGGGCCTTCGAACACTGAAGCTTTCTTT.

This clone was observed a handful of times. The chain recombines TRBV29-1 with TRBJ1-1; D is ambiguous. The V end lost 3 bases, the J end lost 2 bases, and 7 bases lay between the germline ends. Germline V gene lookup returns CDR1 SQVTM and CDR2 ANQGSEA. The CDR3 length is 12 residues. CDR3 nucleotides: TGCAGCGTTGATGGTAGAAACACTGAAGCTTTCTTT. This gives the protein CSVDGRNTEAFF.